The 5 T cell receptor beta chains listed next were all sequenced from one sample in a study of spatial heterogeneity in lung cancer. One entry per CDR3 protein, called by TCRdb with MiXCR from the 5' RACE reads. The repertoire holds 1,400 or so distinct CDR3 sequences, with 56% as singletons. Regarding time point: blood at routine non-recurrence follow-up after resection. Here the sequenced sample was PBMCs, taken at follow-up. The receptor set was obtained from a female donor with early-stage non-small cell lung cancer.

For this clonotype: A library made for alpha chains picked up this beta chain off target, so its size means little. This chain links TRBV28 with TRBJ2-3; no definite D call. Looked up from germline, CDR1 is MDHEN and CDR2 is SYDVKM. This CDR3 is built from 11 residues. V lost 6 bases, J lost 12 bases, and 13 bases lay in between. The CDR3 nucleotides are TGTGCCAGCAGCACGCCCCCTACTCAGTATTTT. This codes for CASSTPPTQYF.

On this clonotype: This beta chain appears as a stray read in a library generated for alpha chains; its size is not informative. This chain uses TRBV28 with TRBJ2-4; perhaps TRBD2 as D (6 bases). The CDR3 contains 12 residues. V gave up 6 bases and J gave up 5 bases, with 8 bases separating them. Germline V lookup: CDR1 MDHEN, CDR2 SYDVKM. CDR3 amino acids: CASRGEENIQYF. The DNA for the CDR3 is TGTGCCAGCAGAGGGGAGGAAAACATTCAGTACTTC. Full variable domain (missing parts from reference TRBV28 and TRBJ2-4): DVKVTQSSRYLVKRTGEKVFLECVQDMDHENMFWYRQDPGLGLRLIYFSYDVKMKEKGDIPEGYSVSREKKERFSLILESASTNQTSMYLCASRGEENIQYFGAGTRLSVL.

Comments on this clonotype: Found in a library prepared for alpha chains, this beta chain is an off-target read, and its abundance has little meaning. The chain joins TRBV6-4 to TRBJ1-1; D unresolved. Germline assignment: CDR1 MRHNA and CDR2 SNTAGT. This CDR3 is built from 13 residues. Between the trimmed V and J ends, which lost 5 bases and 5 bases, there was a span of 12 bases. The CDR3 sequence is CASSISQQTEAFF. The DNA of the CDR3 is TGTGCCAGCAGTATCTCACAGCAGACTGAAGCTTTCTTT.

A remark on this clonotype: With the library built for alpha chains, this beta chain is off target and its frequency is not meaningful. CDR3 protein: CSATGLTMNTEAFF. CDR3 bases: TGCAGTGCTACAGGGTTAACCATGAACACTGAAGCTTTCTTT. V gene TRBV20-1 combines with J gene TRBJ1-1, with D perhaps matching TRBD1 (5 bases). The CDR3 loop spans 14 amino acids. V dropped 4 bases and J dropped 0 bases, with 12 bases sitting between them. The germline V gene encodes CDR1 DFQATT and CDR2 SNEGSKA (reference sequence).

This clonotype was seen only a few times. This beta chain is a stray read from a library made for alpha chains; its abundance is not meaningful. The chain has TRBV7-2 and TRBJ2-1; TRBD1 matches 7 bases. The CDR3 has 12 residues. Losses at the gene ends were 5 bases for V and 14 bases for J; bases not matched to a gene: 9. Germline CDR1 is SGHTA and CDR2 is FQGNSA. CDR3 region: CASSPQPGTEFF. Here the CDR3 DNA reads TGTGCCAGCAGCCCCCAGCCCGGGACAGAGTTCTTC.